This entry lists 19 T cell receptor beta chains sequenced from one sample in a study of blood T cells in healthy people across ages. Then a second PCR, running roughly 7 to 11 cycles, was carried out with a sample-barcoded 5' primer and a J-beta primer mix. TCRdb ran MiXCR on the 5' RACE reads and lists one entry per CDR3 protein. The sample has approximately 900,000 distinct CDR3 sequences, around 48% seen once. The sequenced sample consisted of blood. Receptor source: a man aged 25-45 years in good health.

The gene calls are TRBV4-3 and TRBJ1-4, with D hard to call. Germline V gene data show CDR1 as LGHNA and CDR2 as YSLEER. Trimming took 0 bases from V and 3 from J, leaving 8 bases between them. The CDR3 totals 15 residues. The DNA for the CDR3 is TGCGCCAGCAGCCAAGATCCCGCCTCTAATGAAAAACTGTTTTTT. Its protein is CASSQDPASNEKLFF.

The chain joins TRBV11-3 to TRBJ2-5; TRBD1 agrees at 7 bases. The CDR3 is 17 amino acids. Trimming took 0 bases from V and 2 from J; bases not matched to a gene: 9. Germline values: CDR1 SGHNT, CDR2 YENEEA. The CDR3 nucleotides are TGTGCCAGCAGCTTAGATTCTAAAATGGGACAGCAAGAGACCCAGTACTTC. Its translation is CASSLDSKMGQQETQYF.

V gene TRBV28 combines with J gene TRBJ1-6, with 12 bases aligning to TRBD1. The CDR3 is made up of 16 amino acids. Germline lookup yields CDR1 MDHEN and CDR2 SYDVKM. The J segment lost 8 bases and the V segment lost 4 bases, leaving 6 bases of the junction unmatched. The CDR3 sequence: CASSSPGQGAHSPLHF. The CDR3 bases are TGTGCCAGCAGTTCACCGGGACAGGGGGCTCATTCACCCCTCCACTTT.

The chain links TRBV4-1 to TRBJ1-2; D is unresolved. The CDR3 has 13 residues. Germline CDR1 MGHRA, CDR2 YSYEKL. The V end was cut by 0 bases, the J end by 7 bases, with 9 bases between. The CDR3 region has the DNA TGCGCCAGCAGCCAAGAAAGCGGGCGTGGCTACACCTTC. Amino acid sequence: CASSQESGRGYTF.

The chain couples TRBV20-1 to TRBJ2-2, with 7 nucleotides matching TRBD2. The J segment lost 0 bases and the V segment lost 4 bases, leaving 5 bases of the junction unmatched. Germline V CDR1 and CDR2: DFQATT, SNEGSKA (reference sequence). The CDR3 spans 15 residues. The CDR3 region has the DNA TGCAGTGCTACTAGCGGAGCACCGAACACCGGGGAGCTGTTTTTT. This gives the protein CSATSGAPNTGELFF.

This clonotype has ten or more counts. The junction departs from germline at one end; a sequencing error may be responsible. CDR3 protein: CASSLGGAGYNEQFF. CDR3 sequence (DNA): TGTGCCAGCAGTTTGGGGGGGGCCGGCTACAATGAGCAGTTCTTC. The rearrangement links TRBV5-1 to TRBJ2-1, with D perhaps TRBD2 (7 bases). This CDR3 has 15 residues. The germline gives CDR1 SGHRS, CDR2 YFSETQ.

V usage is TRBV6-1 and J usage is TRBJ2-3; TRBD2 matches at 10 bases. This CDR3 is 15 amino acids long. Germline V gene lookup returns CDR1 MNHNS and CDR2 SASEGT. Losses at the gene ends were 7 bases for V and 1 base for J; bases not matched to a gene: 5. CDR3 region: CASTTAGGGTDTQYF. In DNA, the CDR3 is TGTGCCAGCACCACAGCGGGGGGGGGCACAGATACGCAGTATTTT.

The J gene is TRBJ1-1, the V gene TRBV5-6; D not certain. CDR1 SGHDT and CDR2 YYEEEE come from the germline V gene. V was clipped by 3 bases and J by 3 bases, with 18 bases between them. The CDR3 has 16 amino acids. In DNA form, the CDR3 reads TGTGCCAGCAGCTCCGACCTCCTCGTTAGTGACACTGAAGCTTTCTTT. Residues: CASSSDLLVSDTEAFF.

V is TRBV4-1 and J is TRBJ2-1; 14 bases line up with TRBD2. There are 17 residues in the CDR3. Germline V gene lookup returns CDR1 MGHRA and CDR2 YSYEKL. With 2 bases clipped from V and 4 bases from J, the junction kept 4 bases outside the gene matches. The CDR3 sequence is CASSQTTSGGAYNEQFF. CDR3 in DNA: TGCGCCAGCAGCCAAACGACTAGCGGGGGGGCTTACAATGAGCAGTTCTTC.

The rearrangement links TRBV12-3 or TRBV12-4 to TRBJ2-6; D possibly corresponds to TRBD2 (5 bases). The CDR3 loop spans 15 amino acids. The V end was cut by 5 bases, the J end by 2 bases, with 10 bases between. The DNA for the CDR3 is TGTGCCAGCAGTATTCGGGGTACTGGGGCCAACGTCCTGACTTTC. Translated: CASSIRGTGANVLTF.

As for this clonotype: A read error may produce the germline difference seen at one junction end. CDR3 amino acids: CASSFGAEDNEQFF. The CDR3 nucleotides are TGTGCTAGCAGCTTTGGTGCGGAGGACAATGAGCAGTTCTTC. The rearrangement joins TRBV7-7 to TRBJ2-1; tentative D call: TRBD2 (5 bases). The CDR3 contains 14 residues. Germline V lookup: CDR1 SSHAT, CDR2 FNYEAQ (reference sequence).

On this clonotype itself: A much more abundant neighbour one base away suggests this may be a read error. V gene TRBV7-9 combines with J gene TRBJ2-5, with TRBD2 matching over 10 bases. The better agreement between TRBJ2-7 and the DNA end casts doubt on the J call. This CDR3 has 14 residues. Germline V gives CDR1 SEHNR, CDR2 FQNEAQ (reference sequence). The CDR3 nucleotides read TGTGCCAGCATCTCTGTACTAGCGGGGTACGAGCAGTACTTC. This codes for CASISVLAGYEQYF.

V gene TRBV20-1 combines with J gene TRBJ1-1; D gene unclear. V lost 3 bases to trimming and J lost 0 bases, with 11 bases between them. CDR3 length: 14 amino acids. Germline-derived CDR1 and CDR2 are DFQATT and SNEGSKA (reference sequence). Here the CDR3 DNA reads TGCAGTGCTAGGCCCCAAGTTATGAACACTGAAGCTTTCTTT. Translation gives CSARPQVMNTEAFF.

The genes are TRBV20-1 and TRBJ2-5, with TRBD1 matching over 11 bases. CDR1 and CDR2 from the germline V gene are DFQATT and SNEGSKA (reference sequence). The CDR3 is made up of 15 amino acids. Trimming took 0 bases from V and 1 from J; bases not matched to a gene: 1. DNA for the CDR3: TGCAGTGCTAGAGATGGGACAGGGGGCCAAGAGACCCAGTACTTC. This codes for CSARDGTGGQETQYF.

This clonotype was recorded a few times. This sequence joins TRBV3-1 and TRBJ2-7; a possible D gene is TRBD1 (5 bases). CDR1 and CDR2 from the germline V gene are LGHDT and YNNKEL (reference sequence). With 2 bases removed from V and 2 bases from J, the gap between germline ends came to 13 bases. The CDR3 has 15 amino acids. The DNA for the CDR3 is TGTGCCAGCAGCCAACGTAGGGGATTAGCCTACGAGCAGTACTTC. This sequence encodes CASSQRRGLAYEQYF.

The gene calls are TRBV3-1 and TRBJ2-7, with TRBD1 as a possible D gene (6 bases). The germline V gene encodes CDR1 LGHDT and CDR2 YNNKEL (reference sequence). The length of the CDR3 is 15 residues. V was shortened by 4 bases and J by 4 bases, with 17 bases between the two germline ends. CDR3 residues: CASSLRQGNLYEQYF. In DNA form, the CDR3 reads TGTGCCAGCAGCCTACGGCAGGGGAACCTATACGAGCAGTACTTC.

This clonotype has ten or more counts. The CDR3 region has the DNA TGCAGCGTTGAAGTGGGTTACGAGCAGTACTTC. It is translated as CSVEVGYEQYF. The chain recombines TRBV29-1 with TRBJ2-7, with D unresolved. From germline, CDR1 is SQVTM and CDR2 ANQGSEA. V shed 1 base and J shed 4 bases, with 5 bases lying between them. The CDR3 sequence is 11 residues long.

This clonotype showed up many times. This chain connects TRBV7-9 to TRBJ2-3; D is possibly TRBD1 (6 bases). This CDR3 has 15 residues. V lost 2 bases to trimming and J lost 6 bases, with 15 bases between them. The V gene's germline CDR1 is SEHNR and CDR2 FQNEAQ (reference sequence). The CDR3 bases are TGTGCCAGCAGCTTAACTGCAGGGGTCTGGGATACGCAGTATTTT. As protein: CASSLTAGVWDTQYF.

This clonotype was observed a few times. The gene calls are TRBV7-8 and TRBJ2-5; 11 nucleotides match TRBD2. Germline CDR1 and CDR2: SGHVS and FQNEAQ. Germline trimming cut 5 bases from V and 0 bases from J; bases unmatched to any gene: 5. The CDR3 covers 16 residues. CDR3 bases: TGTGCCAGCAGCACTTCTAGCGGGGGGTACCAAGAGACCCAGTACTTC. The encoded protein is CASSTSSGGYQETQYF. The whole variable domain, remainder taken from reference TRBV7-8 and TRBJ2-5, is GAGVSQSPRYKVAKRGQDVALRCDPISGHVSLFWYQQALGQGPEFLTYFQNEAQLDKSGLPSDRFFAERPEGSVSTLKIQRTQQEDSAVYLCASSTSSGGYQETQYFGPGTRLLVL.